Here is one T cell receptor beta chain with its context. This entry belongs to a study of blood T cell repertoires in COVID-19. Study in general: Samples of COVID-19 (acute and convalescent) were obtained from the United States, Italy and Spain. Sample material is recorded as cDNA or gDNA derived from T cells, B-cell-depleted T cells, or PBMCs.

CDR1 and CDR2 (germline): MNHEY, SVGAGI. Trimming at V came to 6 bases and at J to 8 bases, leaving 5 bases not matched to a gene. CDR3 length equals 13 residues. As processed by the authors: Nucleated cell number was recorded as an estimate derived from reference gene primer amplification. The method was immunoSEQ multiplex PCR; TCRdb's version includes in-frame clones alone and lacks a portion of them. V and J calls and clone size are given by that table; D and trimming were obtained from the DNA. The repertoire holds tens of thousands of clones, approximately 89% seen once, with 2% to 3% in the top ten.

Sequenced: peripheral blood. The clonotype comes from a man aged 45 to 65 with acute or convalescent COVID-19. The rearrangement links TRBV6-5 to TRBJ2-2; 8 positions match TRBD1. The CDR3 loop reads CASSRTGQGELFF. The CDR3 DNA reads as TGTGCCAGCAGCCGGACAGGGCAAGGGGAGCTGTTTTTT.